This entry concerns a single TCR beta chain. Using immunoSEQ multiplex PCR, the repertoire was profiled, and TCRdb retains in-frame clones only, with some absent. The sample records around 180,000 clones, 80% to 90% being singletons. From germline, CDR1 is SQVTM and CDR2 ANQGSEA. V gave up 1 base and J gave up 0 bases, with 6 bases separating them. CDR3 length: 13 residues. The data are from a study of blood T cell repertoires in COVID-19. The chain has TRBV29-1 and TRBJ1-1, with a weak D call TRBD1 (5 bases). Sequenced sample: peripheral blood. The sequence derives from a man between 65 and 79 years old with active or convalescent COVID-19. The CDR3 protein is CSVEGDLNTEAFF. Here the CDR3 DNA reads TGCAGCGTTGAAGGGGACTTGAACACTGAAGCTTTCTTT.